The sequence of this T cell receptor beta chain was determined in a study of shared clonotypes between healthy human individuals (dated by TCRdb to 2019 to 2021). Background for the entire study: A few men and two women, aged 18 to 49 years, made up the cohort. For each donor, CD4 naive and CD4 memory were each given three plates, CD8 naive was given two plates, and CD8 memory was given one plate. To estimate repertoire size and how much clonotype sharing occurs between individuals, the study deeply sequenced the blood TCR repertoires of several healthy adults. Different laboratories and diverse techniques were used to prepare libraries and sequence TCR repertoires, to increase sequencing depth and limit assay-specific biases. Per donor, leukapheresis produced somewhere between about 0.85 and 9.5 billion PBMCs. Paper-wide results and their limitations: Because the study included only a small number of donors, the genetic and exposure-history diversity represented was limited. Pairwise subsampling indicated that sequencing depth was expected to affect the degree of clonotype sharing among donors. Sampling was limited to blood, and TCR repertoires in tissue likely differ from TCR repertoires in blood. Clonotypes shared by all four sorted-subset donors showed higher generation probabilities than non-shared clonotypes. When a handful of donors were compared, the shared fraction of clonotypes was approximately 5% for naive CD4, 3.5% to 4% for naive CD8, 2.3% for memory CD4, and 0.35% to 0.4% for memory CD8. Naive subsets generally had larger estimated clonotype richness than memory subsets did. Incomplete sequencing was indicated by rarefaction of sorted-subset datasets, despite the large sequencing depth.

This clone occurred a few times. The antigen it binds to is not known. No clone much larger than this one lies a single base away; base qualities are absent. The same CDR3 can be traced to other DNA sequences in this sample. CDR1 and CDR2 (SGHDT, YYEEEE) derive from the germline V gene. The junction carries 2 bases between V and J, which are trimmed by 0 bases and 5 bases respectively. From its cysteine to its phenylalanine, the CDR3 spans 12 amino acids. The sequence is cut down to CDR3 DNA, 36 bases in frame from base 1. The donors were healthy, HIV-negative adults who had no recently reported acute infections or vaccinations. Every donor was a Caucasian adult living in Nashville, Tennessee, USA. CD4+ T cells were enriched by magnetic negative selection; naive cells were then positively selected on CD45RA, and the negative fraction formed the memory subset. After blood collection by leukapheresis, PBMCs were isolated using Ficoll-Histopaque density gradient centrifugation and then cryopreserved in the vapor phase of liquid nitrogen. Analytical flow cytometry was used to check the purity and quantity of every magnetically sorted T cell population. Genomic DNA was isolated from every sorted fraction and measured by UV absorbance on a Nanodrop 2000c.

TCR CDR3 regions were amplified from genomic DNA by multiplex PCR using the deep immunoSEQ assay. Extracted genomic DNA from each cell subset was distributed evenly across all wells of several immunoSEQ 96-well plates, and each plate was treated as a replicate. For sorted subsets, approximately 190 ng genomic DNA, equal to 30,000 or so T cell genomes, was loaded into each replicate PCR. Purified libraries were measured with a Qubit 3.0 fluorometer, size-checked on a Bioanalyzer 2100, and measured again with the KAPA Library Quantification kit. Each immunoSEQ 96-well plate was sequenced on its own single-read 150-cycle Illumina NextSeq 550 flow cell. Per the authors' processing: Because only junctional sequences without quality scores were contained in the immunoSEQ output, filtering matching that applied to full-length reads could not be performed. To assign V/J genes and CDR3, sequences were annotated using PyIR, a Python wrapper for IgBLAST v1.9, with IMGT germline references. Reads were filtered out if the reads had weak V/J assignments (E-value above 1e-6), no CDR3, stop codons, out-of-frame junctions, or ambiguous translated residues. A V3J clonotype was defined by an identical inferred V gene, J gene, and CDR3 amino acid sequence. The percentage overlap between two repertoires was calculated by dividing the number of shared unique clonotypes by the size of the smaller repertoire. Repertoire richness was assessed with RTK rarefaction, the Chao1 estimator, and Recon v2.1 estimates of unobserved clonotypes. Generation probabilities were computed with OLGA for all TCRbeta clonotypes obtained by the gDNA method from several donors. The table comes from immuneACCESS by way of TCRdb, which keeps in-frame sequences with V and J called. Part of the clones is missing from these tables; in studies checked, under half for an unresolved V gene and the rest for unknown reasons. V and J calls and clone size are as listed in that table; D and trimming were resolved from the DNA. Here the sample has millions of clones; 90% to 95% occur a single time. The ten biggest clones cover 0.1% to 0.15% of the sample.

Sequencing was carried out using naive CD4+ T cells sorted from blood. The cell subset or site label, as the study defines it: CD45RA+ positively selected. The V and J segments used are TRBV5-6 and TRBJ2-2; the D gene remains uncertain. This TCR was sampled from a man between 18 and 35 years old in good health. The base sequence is TGTGCCAGCAGCTTGGCTACCGGGGAGCTGTTTTTT. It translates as CASSLATGELFF.